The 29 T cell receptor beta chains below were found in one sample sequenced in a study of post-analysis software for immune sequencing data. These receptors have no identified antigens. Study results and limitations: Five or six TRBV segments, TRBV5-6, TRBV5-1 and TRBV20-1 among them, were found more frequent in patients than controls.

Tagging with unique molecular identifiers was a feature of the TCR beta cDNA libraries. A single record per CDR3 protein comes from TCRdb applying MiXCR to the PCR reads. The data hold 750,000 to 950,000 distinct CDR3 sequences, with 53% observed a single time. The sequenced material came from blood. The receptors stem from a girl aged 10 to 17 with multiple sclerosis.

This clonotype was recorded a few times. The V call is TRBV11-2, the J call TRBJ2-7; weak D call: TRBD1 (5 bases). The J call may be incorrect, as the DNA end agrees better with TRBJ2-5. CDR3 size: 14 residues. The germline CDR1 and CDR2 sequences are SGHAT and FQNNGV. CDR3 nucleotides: TGTGCCAGCAGCTTAGATCAGGGTTCGGAGACCCAGTACTTC. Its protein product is CASSLDQGSETQYF.

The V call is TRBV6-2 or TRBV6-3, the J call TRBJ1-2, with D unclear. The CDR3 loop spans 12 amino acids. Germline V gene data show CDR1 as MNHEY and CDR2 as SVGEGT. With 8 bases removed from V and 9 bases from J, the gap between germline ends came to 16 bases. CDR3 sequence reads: CASCLDPRSYTF. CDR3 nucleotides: TGTGCCAGCTGTTTGGACCCACGGAGCTACACCTTC.

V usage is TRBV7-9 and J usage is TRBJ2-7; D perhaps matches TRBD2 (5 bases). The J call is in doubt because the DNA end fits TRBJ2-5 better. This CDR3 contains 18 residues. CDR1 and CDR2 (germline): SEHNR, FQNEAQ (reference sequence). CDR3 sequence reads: CASSRLPQLDPTRETQYF. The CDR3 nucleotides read TGTGCCAGCAGCCGGCTACCTCAACTAGACCCTACACGGGAGACCCAGTACTTC.

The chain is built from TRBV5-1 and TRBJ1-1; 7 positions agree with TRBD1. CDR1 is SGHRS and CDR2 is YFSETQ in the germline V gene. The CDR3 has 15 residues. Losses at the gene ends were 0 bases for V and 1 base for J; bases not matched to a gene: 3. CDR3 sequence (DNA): TGCGCCAGCAGCTTGGTTTCAGGGGGGAACACTGAAGCTTTCTTT. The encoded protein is CASSLVSGGNTEAFF.

The CDR3, as DNA: TGCGCCAGCAGTTCTCCGGGACTAGCGGGAAACGAGCAGTACTTC. It yields the protein CASSSPGLAGNEQYF. The chain links TRBV4-1 to TRBJ2-7; TRBD2 matches 13 bases. With V trimmed by 6 bases and J by 5 bases, 7 bases remained unmatched. CDR3 length: 15 amino acids. Per the germline V gene, CDR1 is MGHRA and CDR2 is YSYEKL.

The CDR3 sequence is CASSSQGTGRFTDTQYF. As DNA, the CDR3 is TGTGCCAGCAGCTCCCAGGGGACAGGGAGGTTCACAGATACGCAGTATTTT. The chain links TRBV7-3 to TRBJ2-3, with 9 positions matching TRBD1. Germline V CDR1 and CDR2: SGHTA, FQGTGA. The CDR3 has 17 amino acids. The junction had 10 bases not matched to a gene; V was cut back by 4 bases and J by 2 bases.

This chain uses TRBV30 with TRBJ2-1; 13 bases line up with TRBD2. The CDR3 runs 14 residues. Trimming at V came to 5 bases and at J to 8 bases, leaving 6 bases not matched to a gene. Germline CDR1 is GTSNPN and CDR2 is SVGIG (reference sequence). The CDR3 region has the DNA TGTGCCTGGGGACTAGCGGGGGTGTTGGATGAGCAGTTCTTC. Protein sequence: CAWGLAGVLDEQFF.

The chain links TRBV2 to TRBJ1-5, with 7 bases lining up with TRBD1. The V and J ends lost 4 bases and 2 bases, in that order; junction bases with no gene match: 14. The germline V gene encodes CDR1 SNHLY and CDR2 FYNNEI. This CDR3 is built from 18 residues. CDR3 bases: TGTGCCAGCAGTGTCATGCAAGGGGGCCAATGGGGCAATCAGCCCCAGCATTTT. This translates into CASSVMQGGQWGNQPQHF.

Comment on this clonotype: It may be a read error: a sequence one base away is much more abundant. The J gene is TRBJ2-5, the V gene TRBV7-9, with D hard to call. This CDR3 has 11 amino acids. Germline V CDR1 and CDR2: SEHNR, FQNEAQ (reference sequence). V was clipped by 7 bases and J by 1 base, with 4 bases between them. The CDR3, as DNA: TGTGCCAGCATCGCCCAAGAGACCCAGTACTTC. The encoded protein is CASIAQETQYF. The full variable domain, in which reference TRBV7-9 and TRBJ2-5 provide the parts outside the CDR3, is DTGVSQNPRHKITKRGQNVTFRCDPISEHNRLYWYRQTLGQGPEFLTYFQNEAQLEKSRLLSDRFSAERPKGSFSTLEIQRTEQGDSAMYLCASIAQETQYFGPGTRLLVL.

The CDR3 sequence is CASSLTRGKKTQYF. For the CDR3, the DNA is TGTGCCAGCAGCTTGACTAGGGGGAAGAAGACCCAGTACTTC. The gene calls are TRBV7-2 and TRBJ2-5; D possibly uses TRBD1 or TRBD2 (6 bases each). The germline V gene encodes CDR1 SGHTA and CDR2 FQGNSA. The CDR3 has 14 amino acids. Trimming removed 3 bases at V and 6 bases at J, with 14 bases between.

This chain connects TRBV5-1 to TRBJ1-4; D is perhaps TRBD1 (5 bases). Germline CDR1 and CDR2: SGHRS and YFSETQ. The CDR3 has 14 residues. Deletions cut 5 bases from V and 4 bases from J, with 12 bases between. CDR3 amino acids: CASRPTEYNEKLFF. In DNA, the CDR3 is TGCGCCAGCAGACCGACAGAATATAATGAAAAACTGTTTTTT.

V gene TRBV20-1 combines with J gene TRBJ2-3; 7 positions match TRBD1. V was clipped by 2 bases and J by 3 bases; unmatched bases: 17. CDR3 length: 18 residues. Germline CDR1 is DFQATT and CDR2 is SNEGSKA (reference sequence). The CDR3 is CSARKIGTAELVTDTQYF. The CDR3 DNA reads TGCAGTGCTAGAAAAATCGGGACAGCCGAATTGGTGACAGATACGCAGTATTTT.

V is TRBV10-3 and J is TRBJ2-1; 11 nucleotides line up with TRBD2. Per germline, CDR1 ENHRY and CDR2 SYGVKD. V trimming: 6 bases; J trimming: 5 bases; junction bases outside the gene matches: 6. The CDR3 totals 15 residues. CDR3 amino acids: CAIRTGTSGDNEQFF. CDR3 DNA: TGTGCCATCAGGACCGGGACTAGCGGCGACAATGAGCAGTTCTTC.

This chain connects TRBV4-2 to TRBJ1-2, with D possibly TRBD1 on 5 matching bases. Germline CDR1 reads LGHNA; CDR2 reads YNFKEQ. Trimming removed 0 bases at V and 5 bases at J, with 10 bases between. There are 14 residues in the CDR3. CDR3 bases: TGTGCCAGCAGCCAAGAAAGGGGTGGATATGGCTACACCTTC. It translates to CASSQERGGYGYTF.

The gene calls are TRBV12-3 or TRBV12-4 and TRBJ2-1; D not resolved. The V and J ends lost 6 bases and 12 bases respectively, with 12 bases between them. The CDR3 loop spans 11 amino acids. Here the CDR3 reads CASRNTRVQFF. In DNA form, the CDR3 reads TGTGCCAGCAGAAACACACGAGTGCAGTTCTTC.

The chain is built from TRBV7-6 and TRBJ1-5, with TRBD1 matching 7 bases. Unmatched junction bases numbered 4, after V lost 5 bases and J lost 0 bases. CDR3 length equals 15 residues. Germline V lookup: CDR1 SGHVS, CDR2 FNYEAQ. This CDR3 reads CASSLDRDSNQPQHF. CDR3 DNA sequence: TGTGCCAGCAGCCTAGACAGGGATAGCAATCAGCCCCAGCATTTT.

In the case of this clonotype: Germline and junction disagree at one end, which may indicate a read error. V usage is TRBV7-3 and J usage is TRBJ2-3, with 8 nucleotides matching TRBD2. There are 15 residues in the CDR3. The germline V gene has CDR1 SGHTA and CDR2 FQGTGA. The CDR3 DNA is TGTGCCGGCAGCAAAACGGGAGGGGGAAGAGATACGCAGTATTTT. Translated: CAGSKTGGGRDTQYF.

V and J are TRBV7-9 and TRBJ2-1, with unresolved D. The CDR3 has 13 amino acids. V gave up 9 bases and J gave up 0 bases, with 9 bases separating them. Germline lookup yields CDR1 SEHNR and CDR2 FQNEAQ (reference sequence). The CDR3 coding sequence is TGTGCCAGTGGGTTTGGCTCCTACAATGAGCAGTTCTTC. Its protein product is CASGFGSYNEQFF.

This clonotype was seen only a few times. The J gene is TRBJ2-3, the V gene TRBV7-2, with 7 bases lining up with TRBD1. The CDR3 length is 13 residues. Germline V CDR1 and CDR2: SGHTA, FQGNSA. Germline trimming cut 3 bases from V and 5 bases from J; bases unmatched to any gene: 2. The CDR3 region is CASSLDRQDTQYF. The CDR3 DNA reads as TGTGCCAGCAGCTTGGACAGGCAAGATACGCAGTATTTT.

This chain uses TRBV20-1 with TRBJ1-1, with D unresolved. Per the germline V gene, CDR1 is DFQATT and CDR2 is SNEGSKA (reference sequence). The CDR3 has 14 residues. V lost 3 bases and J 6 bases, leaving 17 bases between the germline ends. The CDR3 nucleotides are TGCAGTGCTAGTGACCCTTTACCCCTCGCTGAAGCTTTCTTT. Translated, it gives CSASDPLPLAEAFF.

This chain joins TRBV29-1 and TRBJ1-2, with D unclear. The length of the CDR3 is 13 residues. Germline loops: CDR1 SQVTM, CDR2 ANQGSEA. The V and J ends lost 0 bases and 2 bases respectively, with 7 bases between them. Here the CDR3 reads CSVEEDANYGYTF. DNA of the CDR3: TGCAGCGTTGAAGAGGACGCGAACTATGGCTACACCTTC.

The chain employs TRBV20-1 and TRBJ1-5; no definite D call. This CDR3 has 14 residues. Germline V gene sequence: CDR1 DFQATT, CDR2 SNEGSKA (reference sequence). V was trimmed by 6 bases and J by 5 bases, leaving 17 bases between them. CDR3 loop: CSAPGKGGDQPQHF. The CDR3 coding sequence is TGCAGTGCCCCCGGCAAAGGCGGCGATCAGCCCCAGCATTTT.

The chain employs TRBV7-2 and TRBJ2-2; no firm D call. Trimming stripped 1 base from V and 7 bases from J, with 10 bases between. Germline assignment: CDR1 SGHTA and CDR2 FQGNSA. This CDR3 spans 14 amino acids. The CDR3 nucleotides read TGTGCCAGCAGCTTAGGACCCCGCGGCGGGGAGCTGTTTTTT. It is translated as CASSLGPRGGELFF.

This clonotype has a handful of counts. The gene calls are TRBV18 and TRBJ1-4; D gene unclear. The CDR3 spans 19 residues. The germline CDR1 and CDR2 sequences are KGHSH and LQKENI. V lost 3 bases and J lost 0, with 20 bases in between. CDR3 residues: CASSPRGTATLATNEKLFF. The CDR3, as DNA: TGTGCCAGCTCACCCCGTGGAACAGCAACCCTTGCAACTAATGAAAAACTGTTTTTT.

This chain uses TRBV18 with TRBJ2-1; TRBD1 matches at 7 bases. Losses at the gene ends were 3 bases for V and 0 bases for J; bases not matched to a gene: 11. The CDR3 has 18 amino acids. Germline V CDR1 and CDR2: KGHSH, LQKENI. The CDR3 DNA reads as TGTGCCAGCTCACCCTTCATACAGGGGTCCTCCTCCTACAATGAGCAGTTCTTC. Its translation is CASSPFIQGSSSYNEQFF.

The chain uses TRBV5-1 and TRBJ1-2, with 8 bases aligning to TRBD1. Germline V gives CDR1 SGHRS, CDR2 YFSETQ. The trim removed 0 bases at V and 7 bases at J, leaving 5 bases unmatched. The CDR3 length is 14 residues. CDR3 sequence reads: CASSLVDRESGYTF. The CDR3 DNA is TGCGCCAGCAGCTTGGTGGACAGGGAATCTGGCTACACCTTC.

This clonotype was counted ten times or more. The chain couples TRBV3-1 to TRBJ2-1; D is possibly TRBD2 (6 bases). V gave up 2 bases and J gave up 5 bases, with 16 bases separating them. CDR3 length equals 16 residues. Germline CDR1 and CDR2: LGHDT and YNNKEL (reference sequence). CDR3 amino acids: CASSQHLPGDHNEQFF. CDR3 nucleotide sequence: TGTGCCAGCAGCCAACACTTACCGGGAGATCACAATGAGCAGTTCTTC.

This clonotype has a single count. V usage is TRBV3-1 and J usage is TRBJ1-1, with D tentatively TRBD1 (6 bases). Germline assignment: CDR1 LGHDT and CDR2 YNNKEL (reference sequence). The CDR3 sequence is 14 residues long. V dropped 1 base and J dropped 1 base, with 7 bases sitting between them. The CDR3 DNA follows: TGTGCCAGCAGCCAAGTGGACAGGAACACTGAAGCTTTCTTT. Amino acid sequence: CASSQVDRNTEAFF.

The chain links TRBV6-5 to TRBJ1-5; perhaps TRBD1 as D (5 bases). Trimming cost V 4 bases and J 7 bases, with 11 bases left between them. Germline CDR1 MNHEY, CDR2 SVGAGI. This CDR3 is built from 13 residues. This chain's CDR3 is CASSWGINQPQHF. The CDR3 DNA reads TGTGCCAGCAGTTGGGGGATAAACCAGCCCCAGCATTTT.